The 6 T cell receptor beta chains below come from one sample, sequenced in a study of blood T cell repertoires in COVID-19. TCRdb's table, derived via immunoSEQ multiplex PCR, lists solely in-frame clones and lacks some. The profile shows some 300,000 clones, approximately 88% of them singletons. The sample consisted of peripheral blood. The receptor set was obtained from a woman aged 30 to 39 who had recovered from COVID-19.

The chain recombines TRBV19 with TRBJ1-5; D gene unclear. The CDR3 has 13 amino acids. Germline loops: CDR1 LNHDA, CDR2 SQIVND (reference sequence). V was cut by 5 bases and J by 7 bases, with 12 bases left in between. This CDR3 is CASSVPTVQPQHF. The DNA for the CDR3 is TGTGCCAGTAGTGTCCCTACCGTCCAGCCCCAGCATTTT.

This clone was detected only a few times. In nucleotides, the CDR3 is TGTGCCTGTGACAGGGAGGCGAACACCGGGGAGCTGTTTTTT. Its translation is CACDREANTGELFF. The chain couples TRBV30 to TRBJ2-2, with D tentatively TRBD1 (7 bases). With 6 bases removed from V and 0 bases from J, the gap between germline ends came to 11 bases. The germline V gene encodes CDR1 GTSNPN and CDR2 SVGIG (reference sequence). There are 14 residues in the CDR3.

This chain connects TRBV7-9 to TRBJ1-2, with TRBD1 as a possible D gene (5 bases). The CDR3 is 14 residues long. V shed 4 bases and J shed 6 bases, with 15 bases lying between them. Germline loops: CDR1 SEHNR, CDR2 FQNEAQ (reference sequence). The CDR3 here is CASSSSPGRDGYTF. CDR3 sequence (DNA): TGTGCCAGCAGCTCCAGCCCAGGGAGGGATGGCTACACCTTC.

The chain links TRBV5-8 to TRBJ2-7; TRBD2 is a possible D gene (5 bases). The CDR3 sequence is 14 residues long. V gave up 0 bases and J gave up 2 bases, with 9 bases separating them. The V gene's germline CDR1 is SGHTS and CDR2 YDEGEE. CDR3 loop: CASSLARVPYEQYF. CDR3 DNA sequence: TGTGCCAGCAGCTTGGCGAGGGTTCCCTACGAGCAGTACTTC.

The CDR3 DNA reads as TGCAGCGTTGATCCGGGGAAAAACATTCAGTACTTC. Residues: CSVDPGKNIQYF. This chain uses TRBV29-1 with TRBJ2-4; D possibly corresponds to TRBD2 (5 bases). V was cut by 3 bases and J by 4 bases, with 7 bases left in between. CDR1 is SQVTM, CDR2 ANQGSEA, per germline. The CDR3 is 12 residues long.

V and J are TRBV15 and TRBJ2-5; 11 nucleotides agree with TRBD2. CDR1 is LNHNV and CDR2 is YYDKDF in the germline V gene (reference sequence). J gave up 4 bases and V 3 bases, and 10 bases lay outside the gene matches. This CDR3 is built from 17 residues. CDR3 region: CATSRGGLAGRGETQYF. The CDR3 DNA reads TGTGCCACCAGCAGGGGAGGACTAGCGGGTCGAGGAGAGACCCAGTACTTC.